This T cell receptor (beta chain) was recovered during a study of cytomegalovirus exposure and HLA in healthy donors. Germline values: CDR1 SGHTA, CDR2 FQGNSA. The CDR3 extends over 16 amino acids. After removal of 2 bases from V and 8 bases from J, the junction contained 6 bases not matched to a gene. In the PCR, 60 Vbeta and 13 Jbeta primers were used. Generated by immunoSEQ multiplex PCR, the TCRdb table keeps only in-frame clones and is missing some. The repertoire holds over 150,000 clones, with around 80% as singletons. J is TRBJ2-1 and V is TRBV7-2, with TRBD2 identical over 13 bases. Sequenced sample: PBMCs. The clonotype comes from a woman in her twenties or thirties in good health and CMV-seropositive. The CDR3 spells CASSLLGTSGIHEQFF. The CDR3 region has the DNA TGTGCCAGCAGCTTATTGGGGACTAGCGGGATTCATGAGCAGTTCTTC.